This passage covers 16 T cell receptor beta chains from one sample sequenced in a study of blood T cell repertoires in COVID-19. The assay was immunoSEQ multiplex PCR, and TCRdb's table has in-frame clones only and misses some. The sample contains roughly 110,000 clones, about 90% of which appear only once. Sequenced material: peripheral blood. The source of these receptors is a woman younger than 45 with acute or convalescent COVID-19.

This chain joins TRBV18 and TRBJ2-7; 10 bases are a match to TRBD1. CDR3 length equals 15 residues. Germline CDR1 and CDR2: KGHSH and LQKENI. V was pared by 2 bases and J by 4 bases, with 5 bases of the junction left unmatched. For the CDR3, the DNA is TGTGCCAGCTCACCATCCCGGGACAGGGGTTACGAGCAGTACTTC. As protein: CASSPSRDRGYEQYF.

The chain employs TRBV18 and TRBJ1-2, with 10 bases identical to TRBD1. With 4 bases clipped from V and 2 bases from J, the junction kept 4 bases outside the gene matches. CDR3 length: 15 residues. Germline V CDR1 and CDR2: KGHSH, LQKENI. CDR3 sequence: CASSLPGQGNYGYTF. The CDR3 nucleotides are TGTGCCAGCTCACTGCCGGGACAGGGGAACTATGGCTACACCTTC. Based on the CDR3 plus reference TRBV18 and TRBJ1-2, the full variable domain is NAGVMQNPRHLVRRRGQEARLRCSPMKGHSHVYWYRQLPEEGLKFMVYLQKENIIDESGMPKERFSAEFPKEGPSILRIQQVVRGDSAAYFCASSLPGQGNYGYTFGSGTRLTVV.

The chain is built from TRBV7-9 and TRBJ2-3; tentative D call: TRBD2 (5 bases). The CDR3 is made up of 13 amino acids. Deletions cut 4 bases from V and 8 bases from J, with 13 bases between. CDR1 is SEHNR, CDR2 FQNEAQ, per germline (reference sequence). CDR3 nucleotide sequence: TGTGCCAGCAGCTCTTACCCTGAGGGTACGCAGTATTTT. Translation gives CASSSYPEGTQYF.

This chain joins TRBV30 and TRBJ1-1; the D gene is possibly TRBD1 (5 bases). Per germline, CDR1 GTSNPN and CDR2 SVGIG (reference sequence). Trimming removed 8 bases at V and 5 bases at J, with 18 bases between. The CDR3 has 13 amino acids. The CDR3, as DNA: TGTGCCGGAACAGGAATCGGGTGGACTGAAGCTTTCTTT. It yields the protein CAGTGIGWTEAFF.

CDR3 region: CASSEARIYGYTF. The CDR3, as DNA: TGTGCCAGCAGTGAAGCGCGGATCTATGGCTACACCTTC. The chain is built from TRBV2 and TRBJ1-2; D is unclear. The CDR3 has 13 amino acids. The V gene's germline CDR1 is SNHLY and CDR2 FYNNEI. The ends were cut back, 0 bases at V and 4 bases at J, with 6 bases in the middle.

The gene calls are TRBV6-2 or TRBV6-3 and TRBJ2-7; D is unclear. This CDR3 contains 11 residues. Trimming removed 2 bases at V and 4 bases at J, with 3 bases between. Germline V gene sequence: CDR1 MNHEY, CDR2 SVGEGT. Here the CDR3 DNA reads TGTGCCAGCAGTTACCGGTACGAGCAGTACTTC. It translates to CASSYRYEQYF.

This chain connects TRBV30 to TRBJ2-7, with D perhaps TRBD2 (5 bases). Germline V gene data show CDR1 as GTSNPN and CDR2 as SVGIG (reference sequence). Trimming removed 0 bases from V and 2 bases from J, with 14 bases in between. The CDR3 loop spans 15 amino acids. CDR3 protein: CAWSVSWTPPYEQYF. CDR3 nucleotides: TGTGCCTGGAGTGTATCATGGACTCCCCCCTACGAGCAGTACTTC.

The chain recombines TRBV6-1 with TRBJ2-1; 9 nucleotides agree with TRBD1. CDR1 MNHNS and CDR2 SASEGT come from the germline V gene. The trim removed 2 bases at V and 8 bases at J, leaving 13 bases unmatched. The CDR3 length is 17 residues. For the CDR3, the DNA is TGTGCCAGCAGTGAAAATCCCGGACAGGGGCGCCAGGATGAGCAGTTCTTC. Translation: CASSENPGQGRQDEQFF.

The J gene is TRBJ2-3, the V gene TRBV9; 7 positions agree with TRBD1. The J segment lost 3 bases and the V segment lost 4 bases, leaving 11 bases of the junction unmatched. The CDR3 has 16 amino acids. From germline, CDR1 is SGDLS and CDR2 YYNGEE. The chain's CDR3 is CASSLRQGVGTDTQYF. The CDR3 nucleotides are TGTGCCAGCAGCCTAAGACAGGGAGTAGGGACAGATACGCAGTATTTT.

The chain carries TRBV4-2 and TRBJ1-2; tentative D call: TRBD1 (5 bases). CDR1 is LGHNA and CDR2 is YNFKEQ in the germline V gene. This CDR3 has 15 amino acids. Trimming removed 3 bases from V and 2 bases from J, with 13 bases in between. This CDR3 reads CASSQGRATNYGYTF. The CDR3 nucleotides read TGTGCCAGCAGCCAGGGCAGGGCAACGAACTATGGCTACACCTTC.

This chain links TRBV6-5 with TRBJ1-2, with D possibly being TRBD1 (6 bases). CDR1 and CDR2 from the germline V gene are MNHEY and SVGAGI. CDR3 length: 14 amino acids. Trimming pared 2 bases from V and 4 bases from J, leaving 11 bases between. Here the CDR3 DNA reads TGTGCCAGCAGTTACGACGGGGGGGCCTATGGCTACACCTTC. This sequence encodes CASSYDGGAYGYTF.

Only one count was recorded for this clone. The V and J genes are TRBV6-5 and TRBJ1-5, with D hard to call. The ends were cut back, 5 bases at V and 6 bases at J, with 14 bases in the middle. This CDR3 spans 14 amino acids. The germline CDR1 and CDR2 sequences are MNHEY and SVGAGI. In nucleotides, the CDR3 is TGTGCCAGCAGTCCCTTGGTGGCGGGTCAGCCCCAGCATTTT. It codes for CASSPLVAGQPQHF.

The J gene is TRBJ2-1, the V gene TRBV6-2 or TRBV6-3; 7 bases align to TRBD2. Germline CDR1 is MNHEY and CDR2 is SVGEGT. This CDR3 has 14 amino acids. The ends lost 3 bases at V and 9 bases at J; junction bases unmatched: 8. The DNA of the CDR3 is TGTGCCAGCAGTTATCGCGGGAGTTCCAGTGAGCAGTTCTTC. This gives the protein CASSYRGSSSEQFF.

The chain employs TRBV28 and TRBJ2-2; TRBD1 matches 11 bases. V was pared by 6 bases and J by 7 bases, with 7 bases of the junction left unmatched. The CDR3 has 15 amino acids. The germline V gene encodes CDR1 MDHEN and CDR2 SYDVKM. The CDR3 protein is CASSTGQGAYGELFF. Written as DNA, the CDR3 is TGTGCCAGCAGCACCGGACAGGGGGCATACGGGGAGCTGTTTTTT.

The chain combines TRBV11-2 with TRBJ2-5; D remains unclear. Trimming shortened V by 2 bases and J by 5 bases, and 12 bases separated the two germline ends. The CDR3 contains 14 residues. Germline CDR1 reads SGHAT; CDR2 reads FQNNGV. The CDR3 is CASSLISPRETQYF. The CDR3 DNA is TGTGCCAGCAGCTTAATTTCTCCACGGGAGACCCAGTACTTC.

In this sample, this clone turned up once. V and J are TRBV7-7 and TRBJ2-7, with TRBD2 identical over 8 bases. This CDR3 contains 15 residues. Germline CDR1 SSHAT, CDR2 FNYEAQ (reference sequence). V gave up 6 bases and J gave up 5 bases; unmatched junction bases: 12. The CDR3 coding sequence is TGTGCCAGCAGTTCTGCCCCGACTAGCGTGGACGAGCAGTACTTC. Translation: CASSSAPTSVDEQYF.